The 16 T cell receptor gamma chains in this list originate from one sample, sequenced in a study of gamma delta lymphoproliferative disorders and STAT genes. TCRdb reanalysed the multiplex PCR reads with CATT. The sample contains 2,500 or so gamma-chain clones, around a tenth of which appear only once. Genomic DNA from isolated PBMCs served as the sequencing template. The specimen sequenced was blood. The receptor set was obtained from a human donor in good health.

By frequency in the sample, this clone is large. The chain uses TRGV2 and TRGJ1 or TRGJ2. TCRdb carries no J gene annotation; the J gene was assigned here by matching the DNA with germline. This CDR3 has 15 residues. V shed 0 bases, J shed 0 bases, and the junction held 5 bases outside the gene matches. Germline CDR1 EGSNGY, CDR2 YDSYNSKV. The CDR3 nucleotides are TGTGCCACCTGGGACGGGCTAGGGAATTATTATAAGAAACTCTTT. Translating it yields CATWDGLGNYYKKLF.

In its sample, this clone ranks as medium-sized. This chain connects TRGV2 to TRGJP2. The J gene is not listed in TCRdb, so it was assigned here from a DNA match to germline. The germline V gene encodes CDR1 EGSNGY and CDR2 YDSYNSKV. The CDR3 extends over 15 amino acids. V lost 0 bases and J lost 2; bases outside the gene matches: 3. The DNA for the CDR3 is TGTGCCACCTGGGACGGGCGCAGTAGTGATTGGATCAAGACGTTT. It codes for CATWDGRSSDWIKTF.

By share of the sample, this clone is medium-sized (0.01 to 0.1%). The V gene call reads TRGV10; no J gene was called. TRGV10 is annotated as an ORF whose role is uncertain. The CDR3 has 14 residues. CDR3 in amino acids: CAAWDSPPSVGELF. The DNA for the CDR3 is TGTGCTGCGTGGGATTCCCCCCCAAGCGTTGGGGAACTCTTT.

This clone was counted a few times. The gene calls are TRGV5P and TRGJ1 or TRGJ2. As TCRdb names no J gene, one was assigned here on the basis of a DNA match to germline. TRGV5P counts as a pseudogene. The length of the CDR3 is 12 residues. As DNA, the CDR3 is TGTGCCACCTGCCCGGATTATTATAAGAAACTCTTT. The encoded protein is CATCPDYYKKLF.

By its share, this clone is medium-sized. This CDR3 reads CATWAYTTGWFKIF. DNA for the CDR3: TGTGCCACCTGGGCTTATACCACTGGTTGGTTCAAGATATTT. V gene TRGV4 combines with J gene TRGJP1. Since TCRdb gives no J gene, matching the DNA to germline was used here to assign it. The CDR3 runs to 14 residues. Unmatched junction bases numbered 3, after V lost 5 bases and J lost 0 bases. Looked up from germline, CDR1 is EGSTGY and CDR2 is YDSYTSSV.

In its sample, this clone ranks as large. The rearrangement links TRGV10 to TRGJP1. TCRdb does not report a J gene; here it was assigned by matching the DNA to germline references. TRGV10 is classed as an ORF, of uncertain function. With V trimmed by 8 bases and J by 8 bases, 15 bases remained unmatched. The CDR3 runs 15 residues. The CDR3 protein is CAAWDYWEEGWFKIF. In DNA, the CDR3 is TGTGCTGCGTGGGATTATTGGGAAGAGGGTTGGTTCAAGATATTT.

This clone appeared many times. The gene calls are TRGV5 and TRGJP1. TCRdb lists no J gene, so it was determined here by aligning the DNA to germline. The CDR3 is 14 amino acids. J was trimmed by 1 base and V by 2 bases; bases with no gene match: 1. CDR1 is VINAFY, CDR2 YDVSNSKD, per germline. Here the CDR3 DNA reads TGTGCCACCTGGGACACTACCACTGGTTGGTTCAAGATATTT. It translates to CATWDTTTGWFKIF.

This clone counts as medium-sized. The chain employs TRGV9 and TRGJ1 or TRGJ2. No J gene is reported in TCRdb; it was inferred here by comparing the DNA with germline. The V gene end was trimmed by 2 bases and the J gene end by 11 bases; junction bases not matched to a gene: 9. Looked up from germline, CDR1 is GITISATS and CDR2 is ISYDGTV (reference sequence). This CDR3 spans 12 amino acids. The CDR3 region is CALWEGRCQKLF. The DNA of the CDR3 is TGTGCCTTGTGGGAGGGTAGATGCCAGAAACTCTTT.

This clone counts as medium-sized. The V gene is TRGV8, the J gene TRGJ1 or TRGJ2. TCRdb is silent on the J gene; assignment here came from matching the DNA to germline. Trimming took 2 bases from V and 3 from J; bases not matched to a gene: 13. Germline CDR1 reads VENAVY; CDR2 reads YDSYNSRV. The CDR3 spans 16 residues. CDR3 in amino acids: CATWDTIRGRYYKKLF. CDR3 DNA sequence: TGTGCCACCTGGGATACAATCCGTGGACGTTATTATAAGAAACTCTTT.

This clone ranks as medium-sized (0.01 to 0.1%). The chain recombines TRGV9 with TRGJP. Here the J gene was assigned by germline matching of the DNA, as TCRdb has none. The V segment lost 3 bases and the J segment 11 bases; nucleotides outside the gene matches: 10. This CDR3 region has 16 residues. In germline, CDR1 is GITISATS, CDR2 ISYDGTV (reference sequence). The CDR3 sequence: CALWELRKLGKKIKVF. The CDR3 DNA follows: TGTGCCTTGTGGGAGTTGAGGAAGCTGGGCAAAAAAATCAAGGTATTT.

By share, this clone counts as medium-sized. V is TRGV9 and J is TRGJP1. TCRdb records no J gene; here it was assigned by comparing the DNA to germline. CDR3 size: 13 residues. Germline V gene sequence: CDR1 GITISATS, CDR2 ISYDGTV (reference sequence). The V and J ends lost 4 bases and 3 bases, in that order; junction bases with no gene match: 2. The CDR3 loop reads CALWDSTGWFKIF. The CDR3 DNA is TGTGCCTTGTGGGATTCCACTGGTTGGTTCAAGATATTT.

By its share, this clone is medium-sized (0.01 to 0.1%). The rearrangement links TRGV10 to TRGJ1 or TRGJ2. No J segment appears in TCRdb, so it was assigned here by matching the sequence to germline. Being an ORF, TRGV10 has a function that is uncertain. The CDR3 runs to 14 residues. V was clipped by 8 bases and J by 8 bases; unmatched bases: 16. The CDR3 DNA is TGTGCTGCGTGGGATTATGTTACCCGTGATAAGAAACTCTTT. Amino acids: CAAWDYVTRDKKLF.

This clone is classed as large (0.1 to 1%). CDR3 loop: CATWDGAELGKKIKVF. The CDR3 DNA reads as TGTGCCACCTGGGATGGGGCCGAGTTGGGCAAAAAAATCAAGGTATTT. The genes are TRGV4 and TRGJP. TCRdb offers no J gene call, so here the DNA was matched to germline to obtain one. Germline assignment: CDR1 EGSTGY and CDR2 YDSYTSSV. The V and J ends lost 0 bases and 7 bases, in that order; junction bases with no gene match: 3. The CDR3 sequence is 16 residues long.

This clone is medium-sized within its sample. The sample holds other DNA sequences that translate to the same CDR3. The chain employs TRGV4 and TRGJ1 or TRGJ2. TCRdb is silent on the J gene; assignment here came from matching the DNA to germline. This CDR3 spans 13 amino acids. Germline V gives CDR1 EGSTGY, CDR2 YDSYTSSV. J was trimmed by 4 bases and V by 0 bases; bases with no gene match: 3. The CDR3 nucleotides read TGTGCCACCTGGGATGGGCGGTATTATAAGAAACTCTTT. Its protein is CATWDGRYYKKLF.

About this clone itself: This DNA's translation and the protein TCRdb lists, from a much larger clone, do not match at residue 5, likely due to a read error; the protein shown is translated from the DNA. The chain couples TRGV2 to TRGJ1 or TRGJ2. The J gene, absent from TCRdb, was called here by matching the DNA to germline. Germline V gene data show CDR1 as EGSNGY and CDR2 as YDSYNSKV. The CDR3 runs to 13 residues. The CDR3 sequence: CATWGGRTYKKLF. In DNA form, the CDR3 reads TGTGCCACCTGGGGCGGGCGGACTTATAAGAAACTCTTT.

This clone is classed as medium-sized. The chain has TRGV9 and TRGJ1 or TRGJ2. The J gene, missing from TCRdb, was assigned here through DNA to germline matching. The CDR3 has 12 amino acids. V shed 3 bases, J shed 3 bases, and the junction held 2 bases outside the gene matches. Germline lookup yields CDR1 GITISATS and CDR2 ISYDGTV (reference sequence). The CDR3 spells CALWETYYKKLF. The CDR3 DNA reads TGTGCCTTGTGGGAGACTTATTATAAGAAACTCTTT.